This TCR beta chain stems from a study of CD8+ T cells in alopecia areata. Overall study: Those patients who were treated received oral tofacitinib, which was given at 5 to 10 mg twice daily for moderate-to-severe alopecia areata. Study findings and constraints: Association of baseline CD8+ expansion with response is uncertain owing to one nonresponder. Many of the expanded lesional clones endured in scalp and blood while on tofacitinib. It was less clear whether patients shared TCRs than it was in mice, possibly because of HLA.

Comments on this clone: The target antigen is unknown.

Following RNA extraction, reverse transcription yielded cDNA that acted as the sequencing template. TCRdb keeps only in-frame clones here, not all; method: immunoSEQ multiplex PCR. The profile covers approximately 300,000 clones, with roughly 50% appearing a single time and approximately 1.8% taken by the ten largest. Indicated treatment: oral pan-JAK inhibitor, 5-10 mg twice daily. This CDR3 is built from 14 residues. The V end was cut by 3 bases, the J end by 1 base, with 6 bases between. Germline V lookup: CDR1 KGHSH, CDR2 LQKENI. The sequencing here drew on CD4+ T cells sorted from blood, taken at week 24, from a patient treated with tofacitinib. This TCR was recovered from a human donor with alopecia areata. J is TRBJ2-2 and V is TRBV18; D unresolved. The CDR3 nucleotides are TGTGCCAGCTCACCCACACTGAACACCGGGGAGCTGTTTTTT. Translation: CASSPTLNTGELFF.